The T cell receptor (beta chain) described here comes from a study of blood T cell repertoires in COVID-19. The overall study: There were acute and convalescent COVID-19 samples, and they came from the United States, Italy and Spain. PBMCs, B-cell-depleted T cells, or T cells were the source of the cDNA or gDNA that made up the material.

Unmatched junction bases numbered 2, after V lost 0 bases and J lost 1 base. The CDR3 is 16 residues long. Germline CDR1 reads MNHEY; CDR2 reads SVGAGI. In the original analysis: Reference gene primers were amplified, and this amplification served to estimate nucleated cell counts. Libraries were prepared by immunoSEQ multiplex PCR; TCRdb keeps only in-frame clonotypes and omits some of them. The V and J calls and the clone size are those of that table, but D and trimming were determined from the DNA. This sample has 50,000 to 65,000 clones, with approximately 87% found just once. The receptor comes from a middle-aged man with active COVID-19. What was sequenced was peripheral blood. The chain uses TRBV6-5 and TRBJ1-2; TRBD1 agrees at 10 bases. Written as DNA, the CDR3 is TGTGCCAGCAGTTACTCAAGGACAGGGGGTAACTATGGCTACACCTTC. This sequence encodes CASSYSRTGGNYGYTF.